These 31 T cell receptor beta chains originate from one sample sequenced in a study of blood T cell repertoires in COVID-19. TCRdb's copy holds only in-frame clones and misses some; the assay was immunoSEQ multiplex PCR. The data contain more than 250,000 clones, about 89% of them singletons. Sequences were obtained from PBMCs or T cells enriched from blood (not recorded which). These receptors originate from a woman between 18 and 30 years old who had recovered from COVID-19.

The chain couples TRBV28 to TRBJ1-4; possible D gene TRBD1, 5 bases. Germline V gene sequence: CDR1 MDHEN, CDR2 SYDVKM. The CDR3 consists of 13 residues. V was trimmed by 2 bases and J by 6 bases, leaving 7 bases between them. The CDR3 sequence: CASSLPRDEKLFF. CDR3 nucleotide sequence: TGTGCCAGCAGTTTACCCAGGGATGAAAAACTGTTTTTT.

This sequence joins TRBV7-2 and TRBJ2-3, with D possibly matching TRBD2 (6 bases). Germline loops: CDR1 SGHTA, CDR2 FQGNSA. Trimming shortened V by 1 base and J by 0 bases, and 8 bases separated the two germline ends. This CDR3 is built from 15 residues. The CDR3 region has the DNA TGTGCCAGCAGCTTAGTAGCGGTGAGCACAGATACGCAGTATTTT. Encoded protein: CASSLVAVSTDTQYF.

The sample holds a few counts of this clone. J is TRBJ2-7 and V is TRBV4-1; 9 positions match TRBD2. Germline V CDR1 and CDR2: MGHRA, YSYEKL. Losses at the gene ends were 0 bases for V and 1 base for J; bases not matched to a gene: 7. The CDR3 totals 17 residues. The CDR3 protein is CASSQEVGLAGSYEQYF. The DNA of the CDR3 is TGCGCCAGCAGCCAAGAAGTGGGCCTAGCGGGATCCTACGAGCAGTACTTC.

The chain uses TRBV10-3 and TRBJ2-3; D may be TRBD2 (5 bases). CDR3 length: 15 amino acids. Trimming removed 4 bases at V and 4 bases at J, with 15 bases between. CDR1 and CDR2 from the germline V gene are ENHRY and SYGVKD. This CDR3 is CAISGAESGPDTQYF. DNA for the CDR3: TGTGCCATCAGTGGAGCGGAGTCGGGCCCAGATACGCAGTATTTT.

The CDR3 DNA reads TGTGCCAGCAGTTTACCAAATCAGCCCCAGCATTTT. Encoded protein: CASSLPNQPQHF. This chain links TRBV27 with TRBJ1-5; D not certain. The V gene's germline CDR1 is MNHEY and CDR2 SMNVEV (reference sequence). Trimming shortened V by 2 bases and J by 4 bases, and 3 bases separated the two germline ends. The CDR3 has 12 residues.

J is TRBJ1-2 and V is TRBV2, with 9 nucleotides matching TRBD1. CDR3 length equals 14 residues. Losses at the gene ends were 4 bases for V and 5 bases for J; bases not matched to a gene: 5. The germline CDR1 and CDR2 sequences are SNHLY and FYNNEI. The CDR3 region is CASSGQGVEYGYTF. In DNA form, the CDR3 reads TGTGCCAGCAGTGGACAGGGGGTCGAGTATGGCTACACCTTC.

The chain uses TRBV11-3 and TRBJ1-1; D perhaps matches TRBD1 (6 bases). The germline V gene has CDR1 SGHNT and CDR2 YENEEA. The germline V and J ends were trimmed by 5 bases and 0 bases, with 10 bases remaining between them. This CDR3 has 14 residues. The CDR3 loop is CASSPRTVNTEAFF. In nucleotides, the CDR3 is TGTGCCAGCAGCCCTCGGACAGTGAACACTGAAGCTTTCTTT.

This chain connects TRBV7-9 to TRBJ1-1; D gene unclear. V dropped 5 bases and J dropped 0 bases, with 10 bases sitting between them. There are 14 residues in the CDR3. Germline loops: CDR1 SEHNR, CDR2 FQNEAQ (reference sequence). The CDR3 sequence is CASSPRYLNTEAFF. In DNA form, the CDR3 reads TGTGCCAGCAGCCCCCGTTACTTGAACACTGAAGCTTTCTTT. Full variable domain (rest looked up from reference TRBV7-9 and TRBJ1-1): DTGVSQNPRHKITKRGQNVTFRCDPISEHNRLYWYRQTLGQGPEFLTYFQNEAQLEKSRLLSDRFSAERPKGSFSTLEIQRTEQGDSAMYLCASSPRYLNTEAFFGQGTRLTVV.

This chain links TRBV28 with TRBJ1-5; tentative D call: TRBD1 (6 bases). The length of the CDR3 is 16 residues. Germline assignment: CDR1 MDHEN and CDR2 SYDVKM. With 7 bases removed from V and 5 bases from J, the gap between germline ends came to 21 bases. This CDR3 is CASTDRGGLSDQPQHF. CDR3 nucleotide sequence: TGTGCCAGCACCGACCGGGGGGGGCTTTCGGATCAGCCCCAGCATTTT.

The J gene is TRBJ1-1, the V gene TRBV11-3, with 9 bases aligning to TRBD1. Germline lookup yields CDR1 SGHNT and CDR2 YENEEA. The CDR3 covers 14 residues. Germline trimming cut 5 bases from V and 10 bases from J; bases unmatched to any gene: 11. The DNA for the CDR3 is TGTGCCAGCAGCACCACCCGACAGGGGGTAGGAGCTTTCTTT. Its protein product is CASSTTRQGVGAFF.

CDR3 in amino acids: CASSFQYREAFF. The CDR3 DNA sequence: TGTGCCAGCAGTTTTCAATACAGAGAAGCTTTCTTT. The chain carries TRBV27 and TRBJ1-1; D not certain. V was pared by 3 bases and J by 8 bases, with 10 bases between. CDR1 and CDR2 (germline): MNHEY, SMNVEV (reference sequence). The CDR3 spans 12 residues.

The V gene is TRBV5-4, the J gene TRBJ1-1; D is perhaps TRBD1 (6 bases). The CDR3 has 17 residues. V dropped 0 bases and J dropped 1 base, with 16 bases sitting between them. CDR1 SGHNT and CDR2 YYREEE come from the germline V gene (reference sequence). CDR3 DNA: TGTGCCAGCAGCTTGGCTGGGGACGTCAGGGGGAACACTGAAGCTTTCTTT. Its protein product is CASSLAGDVRGNTEAFF.

The rearrangement uses TRBV28 and TRBJ2-2; no firm D call. Germline values: CDR1 MDHEN, CDR2 SYDVKM. The V and J ends lost 9 bases and 10 bases respectively, with 18 bases between them. The CDR3 is 13 amino acids. The CDR3 sequence is CASSSDNFAELFF. The CDR3 DNA follows: TGTGCCAGTTCCTCTGACAACTTCGCGGAGCTGTTTTTT. Supplemented by reference TRBV28 and TRBJ2-2, the full variable domain reads DVKVTQSSRYLVKRTGEKVFLECVQDMDHENMFWYRQDPGLGLRLIYFSYDVKMKEKGDIPEGYSVSREKKERFSLILESASTNQTSMYLCASSSDNFAELFFGEGSRLTVL.

This sequence joins TRBV6-5 and TRBJ2-7, with TRBD1 identical over 10 bases. CDR1 and CDR2 (germline): MNHEY, SVGAGI. The CDR3 extends over 15 amino acids. V dropped 5 bases and J dropped 1; count of bases not matched to a gene: 5. The CDR3 loop reads CASSTRQGASYEQYF. CDR3 sequence (DNA): TGTGCCAGCAGTACCCGACAGGGGGCTTCCTACGAGCAGTACTTC.

The CDR3 DNA reads as TGTGCCAGCAGTTACTCGGGGGGAGGTATTGAGCAGTTCTTC. Residues: CASSYSGGGIEQFF. This chain joins TRBV6-5 and TRBJ2-1, with D perhaps TRBD2 (6 bases). This CDR3 comprises 14 residues. CDR1 and CDR2 (germline): MNHEY, SVGAGI. Trimming pared 0 bases from V and 9 bases from J, leaving 12 bases between.

The chain recombines TRBV7-9 with TRBJ2-7; the match to TRBD2 covers 9 bases. With 1 base clipped from V and 4 bases from J, the junction kept 2 bases outside the gene matches. This CDR3 has 14 residues. Germline CDR1 and CDR2: SEHNR and FQNEAQ (reference sequence). CDR3 DNA: TGTGCCAGCAGCTTAGAACTAGCGGGTTACGAGCAGTACTTC. This translates into CASSLELAGYEQYF.

V is TRBV27 and J is TRBJ1-6; TRBD1 aligns across 10 bases. The CDR3 covers 17 residues. Trimming took 1 base from V and 8 from J; bases not matched to a gene: 8. Germline CDR1 reads MNHEY; CDR2 reads SMNVEV (reference sequence). CDR3 DNA: TGTGCCAGCAGTTTATGGAAGGGACAGGGGATGGATTCACCCCTCCACTTT. It is translated as CASSLWKGQGMDSPLHF.

V gene TRBV6-2 or TRBV6-3 combines with J gene TRBJ1-2; 7 bases line up with TRBD1. The CDR3 contains 14 residues. Germline loops: CDR1 MNHEY, CDR2 SVGEGT. V lost 2 bases and J lost 4; bases outside the gene matches: 4. The chain's CDR3 is CASSYGDSVYGYTF. CDR3 DNA: TGTGCCAGCAGTTACGGGGACAGCGTCTATGGCTACACCTTC.

The CDR3 DNA is TGTGCCAGCAGTGAGGAGACAGTGATTAGCAATCAGCCCCAGCATTTT. Translation: CASSEETVISNQPQHF. This chain joins TRBV2 and TRBJ1-5; D perhaps matches TRBD1 (5 bases). This CDR3 has 16 residues. Per germline, CDR1 SNHLY and CDR2 FYNNEI. Trimming left V 3 bases short and J 0 bases short, with 12 bases between.

The sample holds one count of this clone. The chain couples TRBV27 to TRBJ1-5; D gene uncertain. The germline V gene encodes CDR1 MNHEY and CDR2 SMNVEV (reference sequence). Trimming stripped 1 base from V and 2 bases from J, with 6 bases between. This CDR3 has 14 residues. The CDR3 protein is CASSLYLGNQPQHF. For the CDR3, the DNA is TGTGCCAGCAGTTTATATTTAGGCAATCAGCCCCAGCATTTT.

The chain recombines TRBV11-3 with TRBJ2-3; TRBD2 agrees at 9 bases. Germline V gene lookup returns CDR1 SGHNT and CDR2 YENEEA. V shed 5 bases and J 0 bases; nucleotides not matched to a gene: 12. The CDR3 runs 18 residues. CDR3 region: CASSQGSSGGISTDTQYF. The DNA of the CDR3 is TGTGCCAGCAGCCAGGGGAGTAGCGGGGGCATTAGCACAGATACGCAGTATTTT.

The chain has TRBV19 and TRBJ2-3; a weak D match, TRBD1 (6 bases). CDR3 size: 16 residues. Germline V CDR1 and CDR2: LNHDA, SQIVND (reference sequence). With 5 bases removed from V and 2 bases from J, the gap between germline ends came to 17 bases. The CDR3 sequence: CASSGLKRGITDTQYF. The CDR3, as DNA: TGTGCCAGTAGTGGGCTCAAGAGGGGGATCACAGATACGCAGTATTTT.

The V gene is TRBV9, the J gene TRBJ2-3; 13 nucleotides match TRBD2. With V trimmed by 4 bases and J by 0 bases, 5 bases remained unmatched. The CDR3 has 17 residues. Germline V gene lookup returns CDR1 SGDLS and CDR2 YYNGEE. The CDR3 nucleotides are TGTGCCAGCAGCACAGGGACTAGCGGGATCAGCACAGATACGCAGTATTTT. It encodes CASSTGTSGISTDTQYF.

J is TRBJ2-7 and V is TRBV28; possibly TRBD1 for D (5 bases). Trimming took 6 bases from V and 2 from J, leaving 20 bases between them. The CDR3 sequence is 16 residues long. In germline, CDR1 is MDHEN, CDR2 SYDVKM. The CDR3 region has the DNA TGTGCCAGCAGCCTTAGGGCCCTCCACAGGCCCTACGAGCAGTACTTC. Amino acids: CASSLRALHRPYEQYF.

CDR3 in amino acids: CASSAQDSTEAFF. The CDR3 DNA sequence: TGTGCCAGCAGCGCTCAGGACAGCACTGAAGCTTTCTTT. The chain combines TRBV9 with TRBJ1-1; weak D call: TRBD1 (6 bases). The CDR3 runs 13 residues. Germline loops: CDR1 SGDLS, CDR2 YYNGEE. The germline V and J ends were trimmed by 3 bases and 4 bases, with 10 bases remaining between them.

The CDR3 is CASSFSGNYNEQFF. In nucleotides, the CDR3 is TGTGCCAGCAGTTTTAGCGGGAACTACAATGAGCAGTTCTTC. The chain uses TRBV27 and TRBJ2-1; TRBD2 matches at 8 bases. V lost 3 bases, J lost 3 bases, and 1 base stayed unmatched. Germline CDR1 and CDR2: MNHEY and SMNVEV (reference sequence). CDR3 length: 14 residues.

This chain connects TRBV10-2 to TRBJ1-2; D not resolved. Germline lookup yields CDR1 WSHSY and CDR2 SAAADI. The CDR3 consists of 15 residues. The V end lost 0 bases, the J end lost 8 bases, and 16 bases lay between the germline ends. The CDR3 reads CASSESKRDPGGYTF. The CDR3 coding sequence is TGCGCCAGCAGTGAGTCGAAGAGGGATCCTGGGGGCTACACCTTC.

Note on this clone: Its ends do not fully match the called genes, so a read error is possible. The chain links TRBV3-1 (or the pseudogene TRBV3-2) to TRBJ1-6; possibly TRBD1 for D (5 bases). CDR3 length: 16 residues. Germline CDR1 is LGHDT and CDR2 is YNNKEL (reference sequence). CDR3 nucleotides: TGTGCCAGCAGCCAAGATTCCGGGGGTTATACTTCACCCCTCCACTTT. Its protein is CASSQDSGGYTSPLHF.

The J gene is TRBJ2-7, the V gene TRBV7-9, with 10 nucleotides matching TRBD2. The CDR3 consists of 19 residues. After removal of 5 bases from V and 1 base from J, the junction contained 17 bases not matched to a gene. The V gene's germline CDR1 is SEHNR and CDR2 FQNEAQ (reference sequence). Here the CDR3 DNA reads TGTGCCAGCAGCACAATCGACCCGGGGATAGCGGGGGGATCCTACGAGCAGTACTTC. Translation: CASSTIDPGIAGGSYEQYF.

The chain recombines TRBV2 with TRBJ2-3; 7 positions agree with TRBD2. The ends lost 7 bases at V and 4 bases at J; junction bases unmatched: 8. The CDR3 runs 14 residues. Germline CDR1 and CDR2: SNHLY and FYNNEI. The CDR3 nucleotides read TGTGCCAGCATTAGCGGGTCCGCCCCAGATACGCAGTATTTT. Protein: CASISGSAPDTQYF.

The V and J genes are TRBV5-8 and TRBJ1-1; tentative D call: TRBD1 (6 bases). V shed 4 bases and J shed 8 bases, with 15 bases lying between them. This CDR3 has 13 amino acids. CDR1 is SGHTS and CDR2 is YDEGEE in the germline V gene. CDR3 sequence reads: CASSRGAGREAFF. The CDR3 DNA reads as TGTGCCAGCAGCCGGGGGGCGGGGAGGGAAGCTTTCTTT.